Described below is a single TCR beta chain sequence and its context. Its target is not known. This sample is part of a study of cytomegalovirus exposure and HLA in healthy donors. The study, taken as a whole, reports: There were 150 to 200 TCR beta chains listed as cytomegalovirus-associated. The finding came from a later analysis; first-cohort TCR clusters tended to co-occur in the 90 to 150 validation repertoires. The authors confirmed in vitro that a few CMV-associated chains were specific for CMV antigens.

Assay used: immunoSEQ multiplex PCR; TCRdb lists only in-frame clones, some missing. Among 65,000 to 95,000 clones listed, 90% to 95% were seen once. Looked up from germline, CDR1 is MNHEY and CDR2 is SMNVEV (reference sequence). The CDR3 spans 17 residues. With 5 bases clipped from V and 0 bases from J, the junction kept 5 bases outside the gene matches. Sequencing was done on a sample of PBMCs. V and J are TRBV27 and TRBJ2-6; 9 nucleotides line up with TRBD1. The TCR comes from a woman between 25 and 40 years old in good health and CMV-seronegative. CDR3 DNA: TGTGCCAGCAGTAAAAGGGACAGGGCCTCTGGGGCCAACGTCCTGACTTTC. Its protein product is CASSKRDRASGANVLTF.